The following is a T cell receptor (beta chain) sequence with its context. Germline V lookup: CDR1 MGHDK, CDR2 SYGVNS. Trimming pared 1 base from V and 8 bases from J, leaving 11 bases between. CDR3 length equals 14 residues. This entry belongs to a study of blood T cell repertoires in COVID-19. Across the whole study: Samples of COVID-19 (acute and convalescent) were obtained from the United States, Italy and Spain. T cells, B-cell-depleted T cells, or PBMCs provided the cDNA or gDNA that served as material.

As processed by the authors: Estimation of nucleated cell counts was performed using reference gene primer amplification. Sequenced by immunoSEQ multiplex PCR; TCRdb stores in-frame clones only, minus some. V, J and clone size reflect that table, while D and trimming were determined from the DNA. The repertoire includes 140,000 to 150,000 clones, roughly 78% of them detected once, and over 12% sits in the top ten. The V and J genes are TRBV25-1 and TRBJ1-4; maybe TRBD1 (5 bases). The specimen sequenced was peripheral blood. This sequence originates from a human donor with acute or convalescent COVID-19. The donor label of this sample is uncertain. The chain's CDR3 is CASSEFGAREKLFF. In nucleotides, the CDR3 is TGTGCCAGCAGTGAATTTGGGGCTAGGGAAAAACTGTTTTTT.